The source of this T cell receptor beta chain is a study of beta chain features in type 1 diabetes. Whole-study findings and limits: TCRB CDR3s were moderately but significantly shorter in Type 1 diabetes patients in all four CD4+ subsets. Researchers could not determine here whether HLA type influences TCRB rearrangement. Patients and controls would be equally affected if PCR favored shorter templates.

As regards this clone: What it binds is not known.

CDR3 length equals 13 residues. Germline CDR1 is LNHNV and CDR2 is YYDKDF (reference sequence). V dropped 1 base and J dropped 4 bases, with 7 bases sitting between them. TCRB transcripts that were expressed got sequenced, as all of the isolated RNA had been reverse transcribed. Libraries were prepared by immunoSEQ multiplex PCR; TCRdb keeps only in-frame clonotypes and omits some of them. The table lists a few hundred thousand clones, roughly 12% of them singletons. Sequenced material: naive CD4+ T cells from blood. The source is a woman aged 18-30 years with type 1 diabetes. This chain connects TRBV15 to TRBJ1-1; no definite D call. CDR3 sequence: CATSRARSTEAFF. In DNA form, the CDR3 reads TGTGCCACCAGCAGAGCGCGGTCCACTGAAGCTTTCTTT.